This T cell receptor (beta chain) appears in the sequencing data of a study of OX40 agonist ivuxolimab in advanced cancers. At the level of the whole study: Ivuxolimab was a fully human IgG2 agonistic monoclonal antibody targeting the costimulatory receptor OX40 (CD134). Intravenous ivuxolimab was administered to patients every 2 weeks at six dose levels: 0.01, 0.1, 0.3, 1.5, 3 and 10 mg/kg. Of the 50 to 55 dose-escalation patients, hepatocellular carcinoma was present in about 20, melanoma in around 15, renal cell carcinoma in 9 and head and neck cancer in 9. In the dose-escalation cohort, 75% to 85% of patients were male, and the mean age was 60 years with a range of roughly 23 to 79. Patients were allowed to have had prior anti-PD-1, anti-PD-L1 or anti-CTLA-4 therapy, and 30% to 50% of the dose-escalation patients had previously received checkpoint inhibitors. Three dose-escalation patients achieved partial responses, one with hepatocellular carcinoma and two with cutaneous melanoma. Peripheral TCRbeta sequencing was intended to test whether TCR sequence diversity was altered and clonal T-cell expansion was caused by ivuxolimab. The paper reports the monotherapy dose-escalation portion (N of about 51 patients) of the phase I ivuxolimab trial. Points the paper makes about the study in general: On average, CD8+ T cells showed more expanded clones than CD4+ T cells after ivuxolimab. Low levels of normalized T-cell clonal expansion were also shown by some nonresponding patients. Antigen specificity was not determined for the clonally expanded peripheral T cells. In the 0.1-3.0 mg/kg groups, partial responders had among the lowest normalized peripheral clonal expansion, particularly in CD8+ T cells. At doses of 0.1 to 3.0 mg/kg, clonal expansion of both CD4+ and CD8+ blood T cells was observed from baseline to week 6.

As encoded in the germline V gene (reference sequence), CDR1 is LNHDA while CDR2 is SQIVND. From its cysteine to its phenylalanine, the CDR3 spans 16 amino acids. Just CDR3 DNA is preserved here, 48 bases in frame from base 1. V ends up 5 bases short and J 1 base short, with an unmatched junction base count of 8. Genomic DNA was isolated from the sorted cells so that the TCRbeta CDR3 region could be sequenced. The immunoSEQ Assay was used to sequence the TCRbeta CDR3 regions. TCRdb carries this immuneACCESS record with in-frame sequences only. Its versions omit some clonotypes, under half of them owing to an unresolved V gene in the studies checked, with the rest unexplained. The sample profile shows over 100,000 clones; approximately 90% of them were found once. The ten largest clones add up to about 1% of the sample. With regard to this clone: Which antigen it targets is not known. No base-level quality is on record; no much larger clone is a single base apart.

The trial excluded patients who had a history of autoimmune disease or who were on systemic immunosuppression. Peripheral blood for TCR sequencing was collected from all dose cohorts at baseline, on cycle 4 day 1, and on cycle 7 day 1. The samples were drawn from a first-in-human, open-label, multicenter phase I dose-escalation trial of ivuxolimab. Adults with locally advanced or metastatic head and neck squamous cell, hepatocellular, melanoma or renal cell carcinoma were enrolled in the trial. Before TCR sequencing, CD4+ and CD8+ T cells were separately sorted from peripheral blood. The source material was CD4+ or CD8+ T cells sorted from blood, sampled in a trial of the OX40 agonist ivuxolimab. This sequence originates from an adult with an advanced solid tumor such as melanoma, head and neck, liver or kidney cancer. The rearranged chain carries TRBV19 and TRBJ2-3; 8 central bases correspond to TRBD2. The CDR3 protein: CASSPRGGKGTDTQYF. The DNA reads TGTGCCAGTAGTCCTCGGGGGGGAAAGGGCACAGATACGCAGTATTTT.